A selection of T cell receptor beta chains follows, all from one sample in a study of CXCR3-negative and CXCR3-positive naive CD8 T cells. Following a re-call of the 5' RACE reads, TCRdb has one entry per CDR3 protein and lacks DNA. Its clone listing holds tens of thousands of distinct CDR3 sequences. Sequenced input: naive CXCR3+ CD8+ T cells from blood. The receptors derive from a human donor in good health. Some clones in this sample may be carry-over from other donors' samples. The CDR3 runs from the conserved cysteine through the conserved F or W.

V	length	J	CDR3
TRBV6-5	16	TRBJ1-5	CASSPRGLWGDQPQHF
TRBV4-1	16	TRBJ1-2	CASSQDRGGFNYGYTF
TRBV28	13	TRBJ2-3	CASKQGVPDTQYF
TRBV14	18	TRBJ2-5	CASSQEFGGETKPETQYF
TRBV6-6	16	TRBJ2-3	CASSPRDGKGIDTQYF
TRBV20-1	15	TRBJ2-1	CSARTRDRGYTEQFF
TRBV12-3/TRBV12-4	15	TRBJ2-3	CASSPWDSATDTQYF
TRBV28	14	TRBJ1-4	CASSFASRAEKLFF
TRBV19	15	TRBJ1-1	CASSIIWPVNTEAFF
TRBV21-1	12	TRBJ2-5	CASSNPLETQYF
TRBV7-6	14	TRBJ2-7	CASSSETGTREQYF
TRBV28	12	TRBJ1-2	CASSTGGDGYTF
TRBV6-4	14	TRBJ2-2	CASSDSTGAGELFF
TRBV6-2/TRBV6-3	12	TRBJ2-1	CASSYGLHEQFF
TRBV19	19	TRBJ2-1	CASSIDRTSSGRSYNEQFF
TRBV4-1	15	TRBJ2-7	CASSQDLAGDYEQYF
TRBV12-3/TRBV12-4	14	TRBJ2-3	CASSFVGGLDTQYF
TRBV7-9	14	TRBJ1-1	CASSLSPGNTEAFF